Listed below are T cell receptor beta chains from one sample, sequenced in a study of shared clonotypes between healthy human individuals. Here immunoSEQ multiplex PCR was the method, and the copy in TCRdb shows in-frame clones only, minus some. This sample yields roughly 520,000 clones, of which roughly 95% are seen a single time; 0.064% belongs to the top ten. Sequenced material: naive CD4+ T cells sorted from blood. The receptors originated from a woman aged 30 to 39 in good health. The CDR3 runs from the conserved cysteine through the conserved F or W. The D gene is left open where the match is weak. Clone size is stated in some rows and not others, as once, few, many or a class when expanded.

d_gene: TRBD1; j_gene: TRBJ2-5; v_gene: TRBV10-3; len: 15; abundance: NA; CDR3aa: CAISEDSGGAETQYF; CDR3nt: TGTGCCATCAGTGAGGATTCAGGGGGCGCCGAGACCCAGTACTTC
d_gene: NA; j_gene: TRBJ1-4; v_gene: TRBV19; len: 14; abundance: NA; CDR3aa: CASSMTSGNEKLFF; CDR3nt: TGTGCCAGTAGTATGACAAGCGGGAATGAAAAACTGTTTTTT
d_gene: TRBD1; j_gene: TRBJ2-7; v_gene: TRBV14; len: 16; abundance: NA; CDR3aa: CASSRNTGTGSYEQYF; CDR3nt: TGTGCCAGCAGCCGCAACACCGGGACAGGATCCTACGAGCAGTACTTC
d_gene: NA; j_gene: TRBJ2-6; v_gene: TRBV27; len: 15; abundance: NA; CDR3aa: CASSKFSVGANVLTF; CDR3nt: TGTGCCAGCTCCAAATTCAGCGTTGGGGCCAACGTCCTGACTTTC
d_gene: NA; j_gene: TRBJ2-7; v_gene: TRBV5-1; len: 14; abundance: NA; CDR3aa: CASSVEHLPYEQYF; CDR3nt: TGCGCCAGCAGCGTTGAACACCTACCCTACGAGCAGTACTTC
d_gene: NA; j_gene: TRBJ2-3; v_gene: TRBV11-2; len: 16; abundance: NA; CDR3aa: CASSPLRSLRTDTQYF; CDR3nt: TGTGCCAGCAGCCCCCTCCGATCTCTACGCACAGATACGCAGTATTTT
d_gene: NA; j_gene: TRBJ2-7; v_gene: TRBV28; len: 13; abundance: NA; CDR3aa: CASSRGPFGEQYF; CDR3nt: TGTGCCAGCAGTCGGGGGCCCTTTGGAGAGCAGTACTTC
d_gene: NA; j_gene: TRBJ1-4; v_gene: TRBV28; len: 12; abundance: NA; CDR3aa: CASSSLNEKLFF; CDR3nt: TGTGCCAGCAGTTCCCTTAATGAAAAACTGTTTTTT
d_gene: NA; j_gene: TRBJ2-3; v_gene: TRBV7-3; len: 15; abundance: NA; CDR3aa: CASSFIGGSTDTQYF; CDR3nt: TGTGCCAGCAGCTTTATTGGCGGGAGCACAGATACGCAGTATTTT
d_gene: NA; j_gene: TRBJ2-7; v_gene: TRBV27; len: 13; abundance: once; CDR3aa: CASSFRSSYEQYF; CDR3nt: TGTGCCAGCAGTTTCAGGAGCTCCTACGAGCAGTACTTC
d_gene: NA; j_gene: TRBJ2-6; v_gene: TRBV11-2; len: 16; abundance: NA; CDR3aa: CASSQRGASGANVLTF; CDR3nt: TGTGCCAGCAGCCAAAGGGGCGCCTCTGGGGCCAACGTCCTGACTTTC
d_gene: TRBD2; j_gene: TRBJ2-3; v_gene: TRBV5-1; len: 15; abundance: NA; CDR3aa: CASSLVLAGTNTQYF; CDR3nt: TGCGCCAGCAGCTTGGTGCTAGCGGGAACAAATACGCAGTATTTT
d_gene: TRBD1; j_gene: TRBJ1-5; v_gene: TRBV30; len: 14; abundance: NA; CDR3aa: CAWSQGELNQPQHF; CDR3nt: TGTGCCTGGAGTCAGGGGGAGTTGAATCAGCCCCAGCATTTT
d_gene: NA; j_gene: TRBJ1-2; v_gene: TRBV29-1; len: 12; abundance: NA; CDR3aa: CSVESNSMGYTF; CDR3nt: TGCAGCGTTGAATCGAATTCTATGGGCTACACCTTC
d_gene: TRBD1; j_gene: TRBJ1-1; v_gene: TRBV19; len: 14; abundance: NA; CDR3aa: CASTKQGASTEAFF; CDR3nt: TGTGCCAGTACCAAACAGGGGGCGTCCACTGAAGCTTTCTTT
d_gene: NA; j_gene: TRBJ1-1; v_gene: TRBV28; len: 16; abundance: NA; CDR3aa: CASSFDRPIGDTEAFF; CDR3nt: TGTGCCAGCAGTTTCGATAGACCTATAGGGGACACTGAAGCTTTCTTT
d_gene: NA; j_gene: TRBJ1-4; v_gene: TRBV4-1; len: 12; abundance: NA; CDR3aa: CASRQVREKLFF; CDR3nt: TGCGCCAGCAGACAGGTCAGGGAAAAACTGTTTTTT
d_gene: NA; j_gene: TRBJ2-5; v_gene: TRBV7-9; len: 14; abundance: NA; CDR3aa: CASSPGVARETQYF; CDR3nt: TGTGCCAGCAGCCCAGGGGTAGCGCGTGAGACCCAGTACTTC
d_gene: NA; j_gene: TRBJ1-3; v_gene: TRBV6-1; len: 13; abundance: NA; CDR3aa: CASRRDSGNTIYF; CDR3nt: TGTGCCAGCCGCAGGGACTCTGGAAACACCATATATTTT
d_gene: TRBD2; j_gene: TRBJ2-5; v_gene: TRBV4-1; len: 16; abundance: NA; CDR3aa: CASSRRPSGREETQYF; CDR3nt: TGCGCCAGCAGCCGTAGACCTAGCGGGAGGGAAGAGACCCAGTACTTC
d_gene: NA; j_gene: TRBJ1-5; v_gene: TRBV28; len: 16; abundance: NA; CDR3aa: CASSPYFANSNQPQHF; CDR3nt: TGTGCCAGCAGTCCATACTTCGCTAATAGCAATCAGCCCCAGCATTTT
d_gene: TRBD2; j_gene: TRBJ2-7; v_gene: TRBV6-1; len: 18; abundance: NA; CDR3aa: CASSEALQGLAGTNEQYF; CDR3nt: TGTGCCAGCAGTGAAGCGCTTCAGGGACTAGCGGGAACAAACGAGCAGTACTTC
d_gene: TRBD1; j_gene: TRBJ2-2; v_gene: TRBV19; len: 15; abundance: NA; CDR3aa: CASSIGQGATGELFF; CDR3nt: TGTGCCAGTAGTATCGGTCAGGGGGCCACCGGGGAGCTGTTTTTT
d_gene: TRBD2; j_gene: TRBJ2-7; v_gene: TRBV2; len: 15; abundance: NA; CDR3aa: CASSPGTILSYEQYF; CDR3nt: TGTGCCAGCAGCCCCGGGACTATTCTCTCCTACGAGCAGTACTTC
d_gene: TRBD1; j_gene: TRBJ2-3; v_gene: TRBV10-1; len: 15; abundance: NA; CDR3aa: CASSDRTGVSDTQYF; CDR3nt: TGCGCCAGCAGTGACCGGACAGGGGTGTCAGATACGCAGTATTTT
d_gene: TRBD1; j_gene: TRBJ2-1; v_gene: TRBV5-8; len: 14; abundance: NA; CDR3aa: CASSRLGLRDRQFF; CDR3nt: TGTGCCAGCAGCCGACTCGGGCTCCGGGACAGGCAGTTCTTC
d_gene: TRBD2; j_gene: TRBJ2-7; v_gene: TRBV5-1; len: 15; abundance: NA; CDR3aa: CASRGRREIGGEQYF; CDR3nt: TGCGCCAGCAGAGGTCGGCGGGAGATCGGGGGAGAGCAGTACTTC
d_gene: NA; j_gene: TRBJ2-7; v_gene: TRBV28; len: 15; abundance: NA; CDR3aa: CASSSPGRATYEQYF; CDR3nt: TGTGCCAGCAGTTCCCCCGGCAGGGCCACCTACGAGCAGTACTTC
d_gene: TRBD2; j_gene: TRBJ2-2; v_gene: TRBV6-1; len: 16; abundance: NA; CDR3aa: CASSAASGPNTGELFF; CDR3nt: TGTGCCAGCAGTGCCGCTAGCGGACCGAACACCGGGGAGCTGTTTTTT
d_gene: TRBD2; j_gene: TRBJ2-7; v_gene: TRBV6-5; len: 13; abundance: NA; CDR3aa: CAVRLAGSHEQYF; CDR3nt: TGTGCCGTACGACTAGCGGGATCCCACGAGCAGTACTTC
d_gene: NA; j_gene: TRBJ2-1; v_gene: TRBV2; len: 15; abundance: NA; CDR3aa: CASSGVLTGSREQFF; CDR3nt: TGTGCCAGCAGCGGGGTGCTGACCGGATCGCGTGAGCAGTTCTTC
d_gene: TRBD1; j_gene: TRBJ1-2; v_gene: TRBV29-1; len: 12; abundance: NA; CDR3aa: CSVDRTGDGYTF; CDR3nt: TGCAGCGTTGATAGGACAGGGGATGGCTACACCTTC
d_gene: NA; j_gene: TRBJ1-2; v_gene: TRBV19; len: 12; abundance: once; CDR3aa: CASSIVGNGYTF; CDR3nt: TGTGCCAGTAGTATAGTCGGAAATGGCTACACCTTC
d_gene: TRBD2; j_gene: TRBJ2-5; v_gene: TRBV9; len: 15; abundance: NA; CDR3aa: CASSPRLAGDETQYF; CDR3nt: TGTGCCAGCAGCCCCCGACTAGCGGGAGATGAGACCCAGTACTTC
d_gene: NA; j_gene: TRBJ2-2; v_gene: TRBV5-1; len: 14; abundance: NA; CDR3aa: CASSFDGSTGELFF; CDR3nt: TGCGCCAGCAGCTTTGACGGGTCGACCGGGGAGCTGTTTTTT
d_gene: NA; j_gene: TRBJ2-7; v_gene: TRBV5-6; len: 14; abundance: NA; CDR3aa: CASSLGTLSYEQYF; CDR3nt: TGTGCCAGCAGTCTGGGGACGCTAAGCTACGAGCAGTACTTC
d_gene: NA; j_gene: TRBJ1-2; v_gene: TRBV27; len: 15; abundance: NA; CDR3aa: CASTKNYGSGYGYTF; CDR3nt: TGTGCCAGCACCAAGAACTACGGATCAGGCTATGGCTACACCTTC
d_gene: TRBD2; j_gene: TRBJ2-1; v_gene: TRBV18; len: 15; abundance: once; CDR3aa: CASSPRTSGTNEQFF; CDR3nt: TGTGCCAGCTCACCGAGAACTAGCGGGACCAATGAGCAGTTCTTC
d_gene: NA; j_gene: TRBJ1-1; v_gene: TRBV27; len: 13; abundance: NA; CDR3aa: CASSPLGGSEAFF; CDR3nt: TGTGCCAGCAGTCCGTTGGGGGGCTCTGAAGCTTTCTTT
d_gene: NA; j_gene: TRBJ1-2; v_gene: TRBV5-1; len: 14; abundance: NA; CDR3aa: CASSLAPDNYGYTF; CDR3nt: TGCGCCAGCAGCTTGGCTCCAGACAACTATGGCTACACCTTC
d_gene: TRBD2; j_gene: TRBJ2-1; v_gene: TRBV6-5; len: 15; abundance: NA; CDR3aa: CASSYSGLATNEQFF; CDR3nt: TGTGCCAGCAGTTACTCGGGACTAGCGACCAATGAGCAGTTCTTC
d_gene: NA; j_gene: TRBJ2-2; v_gene: TRBV7-9; len: 12; abundance: many; CDR3aa: CASSRYTGELFF; CDR3nt: TGTGCCAGCAGCCGATATACCGGGGAGCTGTTTTTT
d_gene: NA; j_gene: TRBJ2-5; v_gene: TRBV29-1; len: 12; abundance: NA; CDR3aa: CSATGFGETQYF; CDR3nt: TGCAGCGCTACAGGGTTCGGGGAGACCCAGTACTTC
d_gene: NA; j_gene: TRBJ1-2; v_gene: TRBV28; len: 15; abundance: few; CDR3aa: CASSPWTDRHYGYTF; CDR3nt: TGTGCCAGCAGTCCCTGGACAGACCGACACTATGGCTACACCTTC